The present entry profiles one T cell receptor beta chain with its context. The data were taken from a study of shared clonotypes between healthy human individuals. Overall study: A couple of female and three male donors aged 18 to 49 were enrolled.

The CDR3 has 14 residues. V gave up 9 bases and J gave up 2 bases, with 15 bases separating them. CDR1 and CDR2 (germline): SNHLY, FYNNEI. In the naive CD8 group, cells lacked CD45RO and were positively selected for CCR7, so terminally differentiated effector memory CD45RA+ cells were left out. Researchers ran the assay at a deep level. In the source study's methods: ImmunoSEQ output held junction-only sequences without quality scores, so filtering differed. Assay: immunoSEQ multiplex PCR; the TCRdb copy retains only in-frame clones and omits some. That table is the source of V, J and clone size, and D and trimming were worked out from the DNA. The sample lists about 2 million clones, 85% to 95% occurring once.

Material: naive CD8+ T cells sorted from blood. The clonotype comes from a man between 18 and 29 years old in good health. V is TRBV2 and J is TRBJ2-3, with D possibly matching TRBD2 (5 bases). Here the CDR3 reads CARTGIDYTDTQYF. Written as DNA, the CDR3 is TGTGCCAGAACGGGGATTGATTACACAGATACGCAGTATTTT.